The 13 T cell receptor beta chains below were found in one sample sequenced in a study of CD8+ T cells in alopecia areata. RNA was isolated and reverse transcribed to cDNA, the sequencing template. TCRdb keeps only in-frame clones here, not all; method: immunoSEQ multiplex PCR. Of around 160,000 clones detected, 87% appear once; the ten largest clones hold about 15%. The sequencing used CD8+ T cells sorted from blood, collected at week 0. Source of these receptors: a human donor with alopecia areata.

DNA of the CDR3: TGTGCCAGCTCCGGGACTAGTGGTGAGCAGTACTTC. It specifies CASSGTSGEQYF. The V and J genes are TRBV19 and TRBJ2-7; 8 bases align to TRBD2. With V trimmed by 9 bases and J by 7 bases, 8 bases remained unmatched. CDR3 length: 12 residues. Germline CDR1 and CDR2: LNHDA and SQIVND (reference sequence).

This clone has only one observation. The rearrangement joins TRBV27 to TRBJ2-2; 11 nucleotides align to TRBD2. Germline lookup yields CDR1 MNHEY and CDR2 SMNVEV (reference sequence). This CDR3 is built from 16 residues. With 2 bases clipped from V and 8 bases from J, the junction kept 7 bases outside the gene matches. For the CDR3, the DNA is TGTGCCAGCAGTTTAGAGTCTAGCGGGGGGTCTGGGGAGCTGTTTTTT. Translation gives CASSLESSGGSGELFF.

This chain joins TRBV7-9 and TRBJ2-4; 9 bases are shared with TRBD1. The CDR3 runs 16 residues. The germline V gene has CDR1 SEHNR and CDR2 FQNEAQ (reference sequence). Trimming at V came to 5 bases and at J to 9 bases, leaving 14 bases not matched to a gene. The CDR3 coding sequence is TGTGCCAGCAGCAGTACCGGGACAGGGATTTCTTTCATTCAGTACTTC. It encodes CASSSTGTGISFIQYF.

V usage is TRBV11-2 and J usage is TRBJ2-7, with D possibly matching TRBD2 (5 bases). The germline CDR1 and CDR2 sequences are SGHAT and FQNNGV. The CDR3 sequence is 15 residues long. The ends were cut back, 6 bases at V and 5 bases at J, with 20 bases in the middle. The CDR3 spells CASSSTEGMPHEQYF. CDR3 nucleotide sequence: TGTGCCAGCAGTTCAACAGAGGGTATGCCCCACGAGCAGTACTTC.

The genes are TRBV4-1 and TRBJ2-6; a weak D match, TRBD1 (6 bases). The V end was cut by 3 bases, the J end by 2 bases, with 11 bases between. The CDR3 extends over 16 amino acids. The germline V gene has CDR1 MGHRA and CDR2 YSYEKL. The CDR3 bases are TGCGCCAGCAGCCAGGTTACAGGGCCTGGGGCCAACGTCCTGACTTTC. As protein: CASSQVTGPGANVLTF.

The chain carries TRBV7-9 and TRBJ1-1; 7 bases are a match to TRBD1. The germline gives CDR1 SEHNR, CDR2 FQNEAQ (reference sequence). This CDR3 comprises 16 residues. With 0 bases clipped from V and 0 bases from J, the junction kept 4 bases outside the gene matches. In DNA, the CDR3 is TGTGCCAGCAGCTTAGCTTGGACAGGAGTGAACACTGAAGCTTTCTTT. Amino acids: CASSLAWTGVNTEAFF.

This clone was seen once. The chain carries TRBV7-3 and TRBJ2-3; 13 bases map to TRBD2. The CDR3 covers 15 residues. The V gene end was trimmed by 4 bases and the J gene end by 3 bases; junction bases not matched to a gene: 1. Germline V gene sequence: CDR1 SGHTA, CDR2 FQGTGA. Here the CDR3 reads CASSSLAGGTDTQYF. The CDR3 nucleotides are TGTGCCAGCAGCTCACTAGCGGGGGGGACAGATACGCAGTATTTT.

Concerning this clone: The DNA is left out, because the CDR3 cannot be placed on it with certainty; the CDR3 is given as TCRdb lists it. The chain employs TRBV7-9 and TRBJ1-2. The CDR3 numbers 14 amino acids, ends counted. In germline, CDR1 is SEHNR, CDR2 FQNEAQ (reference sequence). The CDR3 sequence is CASSFFGPANGYTF.

The CDR3 nucleotides are TGTGCCAGCAGCCAGGCAGGGAGGAACACTGAAGCTTTCTTT. Protein product: CASSQAGRNTEAFF. This chain connects TRBV14 to TRBJ1-1; a possible D gene is TRBD1 (5 bases). The CDR3 is made up of 14 amino acids. V was cut by 3 bases and J by 1 base, with 9 bases left in between. Germline V gene lookup returns CDR1 SGHDN and CDR2 FVKESK.

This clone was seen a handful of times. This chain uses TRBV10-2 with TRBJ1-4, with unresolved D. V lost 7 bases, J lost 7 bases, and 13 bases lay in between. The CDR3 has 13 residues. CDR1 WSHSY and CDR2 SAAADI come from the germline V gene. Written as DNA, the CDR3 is TGCGCCAGCATCGACGGTCTTTTTGAAAAACTGTTTTTT. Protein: CASIDGLFEKLFF.

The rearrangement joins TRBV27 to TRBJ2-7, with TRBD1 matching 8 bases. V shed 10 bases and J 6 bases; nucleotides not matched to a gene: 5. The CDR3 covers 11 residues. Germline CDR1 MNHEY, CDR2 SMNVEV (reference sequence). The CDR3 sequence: CAIRQGREQYF. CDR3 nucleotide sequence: TGTGCCATCCGACAGGGGCGCGAGCAGTACTTC.

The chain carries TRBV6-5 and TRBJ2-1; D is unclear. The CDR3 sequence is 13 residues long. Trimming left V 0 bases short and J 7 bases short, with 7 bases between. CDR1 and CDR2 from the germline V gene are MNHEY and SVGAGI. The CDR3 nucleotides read TGTGCCAGCAGTTACTCGATGAGAAATGAGCAGTTCTTC. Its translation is CASSYSMRNEQFF.

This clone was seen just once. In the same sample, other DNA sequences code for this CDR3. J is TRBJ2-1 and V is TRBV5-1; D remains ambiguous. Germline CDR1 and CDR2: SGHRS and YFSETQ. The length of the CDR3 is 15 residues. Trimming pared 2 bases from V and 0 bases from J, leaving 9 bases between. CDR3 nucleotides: TGCGCCAGCAGCTTAGCGCAAGGCTCCTACAATGAGCAGTTCTTC. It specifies CASSLAQGSYNEQFF.